This T cell receptor (beta chain) derives from a study of identical twins. TCRdb fed the 5' RACE reads into MiXCR, producing one record per CDR3 protein. The data show 200,000 to 250,000 distinct CDR3 sequences, with 10% to 15% seen just once and 3.5% to 5% held by the top ten. This clonotype came up a few times. This CDR3 is 15 amino acids long. V shed 2 bases and J shed 1 base, with 11 bases lying between them. These data also featured in a second study, about yellow fever vaccine responses in identical twins.

Specimen: memory (CD45RO+) T cells sorted from blood. The sequence derives from a woman between 18 and 29 years old in good health. This chain joins TRBV12-3 or TRBV12-4 and TRBJ1-1, with D uncertain. In DNA form, the CDR3 reads TGTGCCAGCAGTTTACAGTCAGGAAGGAACACTGAAGCTTTCTTT. This codes for CASSLQSGRNTEAFF.